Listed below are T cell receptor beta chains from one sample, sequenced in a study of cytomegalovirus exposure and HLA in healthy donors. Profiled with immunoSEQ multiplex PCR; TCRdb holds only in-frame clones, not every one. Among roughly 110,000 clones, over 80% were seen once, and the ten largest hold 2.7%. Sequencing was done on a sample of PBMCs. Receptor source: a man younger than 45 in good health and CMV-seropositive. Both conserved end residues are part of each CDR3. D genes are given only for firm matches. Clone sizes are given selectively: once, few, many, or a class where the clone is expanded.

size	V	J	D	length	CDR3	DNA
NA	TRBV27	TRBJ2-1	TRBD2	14	CASGGDGTYNEQFF	TGTGCCAGCGGGGGGGACGGCACCTACAATGAGCAGTTCTTC
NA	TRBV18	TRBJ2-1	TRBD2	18	CASSRRTSGGSSYNEQFF	TGTGCCAGCTCACGACGGACTAGCGGGGGCAGCTCCTACAATGAGCAGTTCTTC
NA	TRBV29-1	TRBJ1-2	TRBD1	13	CSVKGTGDYGYTF	TGCAGCGTTAAAGGGACAGGGGACTATGGCTACACCTTC
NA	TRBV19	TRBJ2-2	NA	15	CASRRQGTGGGELFF	TGTGCCAGTAGACGACAGGGGACGGGGGGAGGGGAGCTGTTTTTT
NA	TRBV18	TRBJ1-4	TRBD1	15	CASSPPGTGSEKLFF	TGTGCCAGCTCACCACCGGGGACAGGGAGTGAAAAACTGTTTTTT
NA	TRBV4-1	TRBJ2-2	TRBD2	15	CASRASGGAAGELFF	TGCGCCAGCAGAGCTAGCGGGGGGGCCGCCGGGGAGCTGTTTTTT
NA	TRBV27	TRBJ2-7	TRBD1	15	CASSFWDRASYEQYF	TGTGCCAGCAGTTTCTGGGACAGGGCTAGCTACGAGCAGTACTTC
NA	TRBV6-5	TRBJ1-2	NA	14	CASSLAGENYGYTF	TGTGCCAGCAGTTTAGCAGGGGAAAACTATGGCTACACCTTC
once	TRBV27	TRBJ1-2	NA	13	CASSLRGSGGYTF	TGTGCCAGCAGTTTGAGAGGGTCAGGTGGCTACACCTTC
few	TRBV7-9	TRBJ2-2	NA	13	CSSSPRVTGELFF	TGTTCCAGCAGCCCCAGGGTCACCGGGGAGCTGTTTTTT
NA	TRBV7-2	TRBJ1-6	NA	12	CASSVQAAPLHF	TGTGCCAGCAGCGTCCAGGCTGCACCCCTCCACTTT
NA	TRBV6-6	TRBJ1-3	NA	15	CASSTGTRSGNTIYF	TGTGCCAGCAGTACCGGGACAAGATCTGGAAACACCATATATTTT
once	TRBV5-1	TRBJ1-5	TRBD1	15	CASSSSPGQHQPQHF	TGCGCCAGCAGCTCCTCGCCGGGACAGCATCAGCCCCAGCATTTT
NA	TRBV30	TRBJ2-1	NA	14	CAWSVTERPNEQFF	TGTGCCTGGAGTGTAACGGAGCGCCCCAATGAGCAGTTCTTC
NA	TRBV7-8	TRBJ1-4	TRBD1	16	CASSLGMDRGIRKLFF	TGTGCCAGCAGCTTAGGGATGGACAGGGGGATACGAAAACTGTTTTTT
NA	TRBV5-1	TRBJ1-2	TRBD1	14	CASSPGTGEGGYTF	TGCGCCAGCAGCCCCGGGACAGGGGAAGGAGGCTACACCTTC
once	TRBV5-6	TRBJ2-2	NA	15	CASSLVYTSTGELFF	TGTGCCAGCAGCTTGGTTTATACGAGCACCGGGGAGCTGTTTTTT
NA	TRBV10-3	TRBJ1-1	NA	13	CAISLEQNTEAFF	TGTGCCATCAGTCTCGAGCAGAACACTGAAGCTTTCTTT
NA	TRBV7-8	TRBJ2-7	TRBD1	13	CASLDRGSYEQYF	TGTGCCAGCCTGGACAGGGGATCCTACGAGCAGTACTTC
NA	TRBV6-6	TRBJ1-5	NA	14	CASSSAGTGQPQHF	TGTGCCAGCAGTTCTGCGGGGACGGGACAGCCCCAGCATTTT
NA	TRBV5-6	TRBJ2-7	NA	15	CASSLLGGTAYEQYF	TGTGCCAGCAGCTTATTAGGCGGGACAGCCTACGAGCAGTACTTC
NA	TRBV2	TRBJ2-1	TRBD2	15	CASSGNSGGNNEQFF	TGTGCCAGCAGTGGGAATAGCGGGGGCAACAATGAGCAGTTCTTC
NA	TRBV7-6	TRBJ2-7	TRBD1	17	CASSTGDIPSSSYEQYF	TGTGCCAGCAGCACAGGGGACATCCCATCAAGCTCCTACGAGCAGTACTTC
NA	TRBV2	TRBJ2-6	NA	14	CASSPRSGANGLTF	TGTGCCAGCAGCCCCCGCTCTGGGGCCAACGGCCTGACTTTC
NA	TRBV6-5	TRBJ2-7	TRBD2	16	CASSYLAGGLGYEQYF	TGTGCCAGCAGTTACCTAGCGGGGGGCCTTGGCTACGAGCAGTACTTC
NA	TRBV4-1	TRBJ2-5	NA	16	CASSQSFQGIRETQYF	TGCGCCAGCAGCCAAAGCTTTCAGGGGATCAGAGAGACCCAGTACTTC
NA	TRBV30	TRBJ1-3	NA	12	CAWSPRGNTIYF	TGTGCCTGGAGTCCCAGGGGAAACACCATATATTTT
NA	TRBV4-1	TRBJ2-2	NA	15	CASSQVTAGTGELFF	TGCGCCAGCAGCCAAGTTACCGCGGGCACCGGGGAGCTGTTTTTT
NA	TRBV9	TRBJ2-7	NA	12	CASSSPSREQYF	TGTGCCAGCAGCTCCCCATCTAGGGAGCAGTACTTC
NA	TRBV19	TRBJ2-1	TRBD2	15	CASSFTSGGANEQFF	TGTGCCAGTAGTTTTACTAGCGGGGGGGCCAATGAGCAGTTCTTC
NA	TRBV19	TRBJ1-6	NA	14	CASSIDQSSSPLHF	TGTGCCAGTAGTATAGATCAGTCAAGTTCACCCCTCCACTTT
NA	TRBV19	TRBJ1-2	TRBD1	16	CASSQTKGQGAYGYTF	TGTGCCAGTAGTCAAACAAAAGGACAGGGGGCCTATGGCTACACCTTC
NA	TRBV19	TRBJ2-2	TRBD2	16	CASRSRGGALSGELFF	TGTGCCAGTAGGTCGCGGGGGGGCGCTCTGTCCGGGGAGCTGTTTTTT
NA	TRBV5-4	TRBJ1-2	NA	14	CASGLLMTDYGYTF	TGTGCCAGCGGATTGTTGATGACTGACTATGGCTACACCTTC
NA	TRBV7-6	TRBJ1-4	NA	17	CASSLGRKRGIEGKLFF	TGTGCCAGCAGCTTAGGGAGGAAAAGGGGGATTGAAGGAAAACTGTTTTTT
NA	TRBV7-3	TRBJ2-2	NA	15	CASSLQGTNTGELFF	TGTGCCAGCAGCTTACAAGGGACTAACACCGGGGAGCTGTTTTTT
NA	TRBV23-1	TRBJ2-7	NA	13	CASVSRGVYEQYF	TGCGCCAGCGTTTCTCGGGGTGTCTACGAGCAGTACTTC
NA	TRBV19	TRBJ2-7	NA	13	CASSVGNRNEQYF	TGTGCCAGTAGTGTCGGGAACCGGAACGAGCAGTACTTC
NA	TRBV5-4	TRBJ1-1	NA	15	CASSKGRGLDTEAFF	TGTGCCAGCAGCAAGGGCAGGGGATTGGATACTGAAGCTTTCTTT
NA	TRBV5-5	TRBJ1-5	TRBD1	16	CASSPSRTTGAQPQHF	TGTGCCAGCAGCCCCTCCCGGACGACAGGGGCTCAGCCCCAGCATTTT
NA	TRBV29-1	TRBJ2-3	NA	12	CSVVSVSHPQYF	TGCAGCGTTGTCTCCGTAAGCCACCCGCAGTATTTT
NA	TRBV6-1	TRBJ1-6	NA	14	CATNPGDYNSPLHF	TGTGCCACAAACCCGGGAGATTATAATTCACCCCTCCACTTT
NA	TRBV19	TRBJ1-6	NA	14	CASSLRQDNSPLHF	TGTGCCAGTAGTCTACGACAGGATAATTCACCCCTCCACTTT
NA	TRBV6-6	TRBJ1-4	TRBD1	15	CASSYTRTGGEKLFF	TGTGCCAGCAGTTACACCCGGACAGGAGGTGAAAAACTGTTTTTT
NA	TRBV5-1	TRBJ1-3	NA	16	CASSFGQPASGNTIYF	TGCGCCAGCAGCTTTGGACAGCCAGCCTCTGGAAACACCATATATTTT
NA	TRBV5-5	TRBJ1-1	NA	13	CASSRGRNTEAFF	TGTGCCAGCAGCCGGGGGAGAAACACTGAAGCTTTCTTC
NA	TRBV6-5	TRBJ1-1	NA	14	CASSRLGGDTEAFF	TGTGCCAGCAGTCGACTGGGGGGTGATACTGAAGCTTTCTTT